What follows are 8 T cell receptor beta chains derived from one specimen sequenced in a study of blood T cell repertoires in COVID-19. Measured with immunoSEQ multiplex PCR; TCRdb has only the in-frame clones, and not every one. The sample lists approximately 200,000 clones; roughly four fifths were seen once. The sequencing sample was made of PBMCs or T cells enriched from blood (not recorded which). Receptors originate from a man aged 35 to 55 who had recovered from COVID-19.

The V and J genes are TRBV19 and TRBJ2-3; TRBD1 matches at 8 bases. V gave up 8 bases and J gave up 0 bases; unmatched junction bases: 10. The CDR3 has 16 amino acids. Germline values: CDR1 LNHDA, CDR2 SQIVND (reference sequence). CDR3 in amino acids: CASADRGRPSTDTQYF. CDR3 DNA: TGTGCCAGTGCCGACAGGGGACGACCGAGCACAGATACGCAGTATTTT.

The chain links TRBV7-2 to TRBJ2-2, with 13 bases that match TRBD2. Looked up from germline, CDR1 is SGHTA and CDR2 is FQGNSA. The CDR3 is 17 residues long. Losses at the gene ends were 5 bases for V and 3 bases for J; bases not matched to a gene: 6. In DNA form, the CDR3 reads TGTGCCAGCAGCCCTTGGACTAGCGGGGGTTACACCGGGGAGCTGTTTTTT. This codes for CASSPWTSGGYTGELFF.

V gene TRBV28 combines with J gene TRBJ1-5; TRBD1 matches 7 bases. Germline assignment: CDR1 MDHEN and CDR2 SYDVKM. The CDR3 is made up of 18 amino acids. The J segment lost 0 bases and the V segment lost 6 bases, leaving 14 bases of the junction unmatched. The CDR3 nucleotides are TGTGCCAGCAGCCTACGCTCCGGACAGGCTTATAGCAATCAGCCCCAGCATTTT. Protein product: CASSLRSGQAYSNQPQHF.

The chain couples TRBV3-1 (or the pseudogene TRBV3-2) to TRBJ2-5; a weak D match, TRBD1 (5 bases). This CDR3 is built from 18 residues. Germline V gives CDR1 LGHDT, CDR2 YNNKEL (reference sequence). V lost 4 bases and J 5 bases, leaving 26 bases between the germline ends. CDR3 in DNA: TGTGCCAGCAGCCCGGAAGGCGGTGTGATTCAGGGTCAGGAGACCCAGTACTTC. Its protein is CASSPEGGVIQGQETQYF.

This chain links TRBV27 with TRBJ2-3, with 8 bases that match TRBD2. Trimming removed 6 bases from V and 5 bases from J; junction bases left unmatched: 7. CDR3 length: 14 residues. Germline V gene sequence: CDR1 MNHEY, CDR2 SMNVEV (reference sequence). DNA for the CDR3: TGTGCCAGCAGCGTCGGACTAGCAAAAGATACGCAGTATTTT. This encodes CASSVGLAKDTQYF.

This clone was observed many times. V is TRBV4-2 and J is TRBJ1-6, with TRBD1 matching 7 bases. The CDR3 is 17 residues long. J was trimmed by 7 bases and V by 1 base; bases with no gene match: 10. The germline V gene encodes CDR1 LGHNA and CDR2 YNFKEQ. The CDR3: CASSQVVWGTDNSPLHF. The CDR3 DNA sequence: TGTGCCAGCAGCCAAGTCGTGTGGGGGACAGACAATTCACCCCTCCACTTT.

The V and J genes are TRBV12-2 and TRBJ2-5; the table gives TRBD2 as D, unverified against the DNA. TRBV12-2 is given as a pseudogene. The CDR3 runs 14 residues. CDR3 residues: CASRFEGLDETQYF. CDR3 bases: TGTGCAAGTCGCTTCGAGGGACTAGATGAGACCCAGTACTTC.

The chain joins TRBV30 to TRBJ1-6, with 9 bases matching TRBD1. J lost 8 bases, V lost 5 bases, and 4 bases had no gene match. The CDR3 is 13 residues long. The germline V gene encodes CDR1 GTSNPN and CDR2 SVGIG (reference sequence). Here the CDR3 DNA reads TGTGCCTGGGGACAGGGGCAGGATTCACCCCTCCACTTT. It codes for CAWGQGQDSPLHF.